One and the same sample provided the 31 T cell receptor beta chains below, sequenced in a study of T-cell reconstitution after alpha-beta-depleted transplantation in children. Preparation of the TCRbeta library used unique molecular identifiers. In TCRdb, the PCR reads were re-called with MiXCR into one record per CDR3 protein. The sample has tens of thousands of distinct CDR3 sequences, 5% to 6.5% seen once; the top ten hold about 33%. This sample comprised PBMCs, mostly from graft donor cells, obtained 60 days after TCRalphabeta/CD19-depleted stem cell transplant. The receptors derive from a female patient under 10 years old who had a stem cell transplant for aplastic anemia, so the T cells may come from the graft donor.

This clonotype was observed many times. The rearrangement joins TRBV12-3 or TRBV12-4 to TRBJ1-6; 7 nucleotides match TRBD1. CDR3 length: 15 residues. The ends lost 7 bases at V and 7 bases at J; junction bases unmatched: 10. The CDR3 region is CASTRTGRINSPLHF. The CDR3 DNA reads as TGTGCCAGCACCCGGACAGGACGAATAAATTCACCCCTCCACTTT.

This clonotype occurred many times. The chain has TRBV12-3 or TRBV12-4 and TRBJ2-2, with 9 bases fitting TRBD1. With 6 bases clipped from V and 4 bases from J, the junction kept 6 bases outside the gene matches. This CDR3 spans 15 amino acids. Written as DNA, the CDR3 is TGTGCCAGCAGAACTAACAGGGGGCGCACCGGGGAGCTGTTTTTT. Its translation: CASRTNRGRTGELFF.

This clonotype is a singleton in its sample. The chain carries TRBV30 and TRBJ2-2; D unclear. V dropped 2 bases and J dropped 7 bases, with 8 bases sitting between them. The CDR3 sequence is 12 residues long. The germline CDR1 and CDR2 sequences are GTSNPN and SVGIG (reference sequence). The CDR3 nucleotides read TGTGCCTGGAGTTTGAGTTTCGGGGAGCTGTTTTTT. Translated: CAWSLSFGELFF.

This clonotype showed up many times. The chain carries TRBV5-1 and TRBJ2-6; no reliable D call. Germline CDR1 and CDR2: SGHRS and YFSETQ. CDR3 length: 15 amino acids. V gave up 0 bases and J gave up 0 bases, with 4 bases separating them. As DNA, the CDR3 is TGCGCCAGCAGCTTGGAGTCCTCTGGGGCCAACGTCCTGACTTTC. This gives the protein CASSLESSGANVLTF.

This clonotype was picked up many times. V gene TRBV10-3 combines with J gene TRBJ1-5, with TRBD1 identical over 9 bases. Germline loops: CDR1 ENHRY, CDR2 SYGVKD. The CDR3 is 13 residues long. With 4 bases clipped from V and 6 bases from J, the junction kept 1 base outside the gene matches. This CDR3 is CAISVTGGQPQHF. The CDR3 bases are TGTGCCATCAGTGTGACAGGGGGTCAGCCCCAGCATTTT.

This clonotype was picked up many times. The chain employs TRBV7-8 and TRBJ2-3; 7 nucleotides agree with TRBD1. The CDR3 runs to 15 residues. Germline V gene sequence: CDR1 SGHVS, CDR2 FQNEAQ. With V trimmed by 2 bases and J by 3 bases, 5 bases remained unmatched. The CDR3 spells CASSLTGVRTDTQYF. CDR3 sequence (DNA): TGTGCCAGCAGCTTAACAGGGGTTAGAACAGATACGCAGTATTTT.

At least ten counts were recorded for this clonotype. The chain recombines TRBV20-1 with TRBJ2-3, with TRBD2 as a possible D gene (6 bases). The V gene's germline CDR1 is DFQATT and CDR2 SNEGSKA (reference sequence). The CDR3 is 14 amino acids. With 7 bases removed from V and 5 bases from J, the gap between germline ends came to 19 bases. The CDR3 loop is CSGVLREGQDTQYF. DNA for the CDR3: TGCAGTGGAGTTCTGCGGGAAGGGCAAGATACGCAGTATTTT.

A few counts support this clonotype. The chain couples TRBV5-1 to TRBJ2-2; D ambiguous. The germline gives CDR1 SGHRS, CDR2 YFSETQ. The CDR3 spans 17 residues. V dropped 4 bases and J dropped 4 bases, with 20 bases sitting between them. CDR3 loop: CASSPLWSERRTGELFF. CDR3 bases: TGCGCCAGCAGCCCGTTGTGGAGCGAGAGGCGCACCGGGGAGCTGTTTTTT. The full variable domain, rest sourced from reference TRBV5-1 and TRBJ2-2, is KAGVTQTPRYLIKTRGQQVTLSCSPISGHRSVSWYQQTPGQGLQFLFEYFSETQRNKGNFPGRFSGRQFSNSRSEMNVSTLELGDSALYLCASSPLWSERRTGELFFGEGSRLTVL.

This clonotype was recorded many times. V and J are TRBV30 and TRBJ2-3; D gene unclear. V lost 1 base to trimming and J lost 4 bases, with 3 bases between them. The CDR3 is 11 amino acids. CDR1 is GTSNPN, CDR2 SVGIG, per germline (reference sequence). This CDR3 reads CAWSGADTQYF. CDR3 coding DNA: TGTGCCTGGAGTGGGGCAGATACGCAGTATTTT.

There are a few counts of this clonotype. The rearrangement links TRBV11-2 to TRBJ2-5; D is uncertain. The CDR3 spans 15 residues. Between the trimmed V and J ends, which lost 3 bases and 2 bases, there was a span of 13 bases. Germline values: CDR1 SGHAT, CDR2 FQNNGV. The CDR3 is CASSFSNRQQETQYF. The CDR3 DNA follows: TGTGCCAGCAGCTTTTCAAACCGGCAGCAAGAGACCCAGTACTTC.

This clonotype was counted a few times. The chain is built from TRBV20-1 and TRBJ2-1, with no clear D. CDR3 length: 14 amino acids. Germline loops: CDR1 DFQATT, CDR2 SNEGSKA (reference sequence). V was pared by 3 bases and J by 5 bases, with 14 bases between. CDR3 coding DNA: TGCAGTGCTAGTAACGGGCTGCTTAACAATGAGCAGTTCTTC. Protein: CSASNGLLNNEQFF.

The sample holds many counts of this clonotype. CDR3 bases: TGCGCCAGCAGCCATGGTAGCAATCAGCCCCAGCATTTT. Translation: CASSHGSNQPQHF. The rearrangement uses TRBV5-1 and TRBJ1-5, with no clear D. The CDR3 runs to 13 residues. CDR1 is SGHRS, CDR2 YFSETQ, per germline. V lost 4 bases and J 0 bases, leaving 5 bases between the germline ends.

The chain has TRBV4-3 and TRBJ2-5; tentatively, D is TRBD2 (5 bases). Germline values: CDR1 LGHNA, CDR2 YSLEER. Deletions cut 4 bases from V and 0 bases from J, with 18 bases between. The CDR3 is 17 amino acids. Here the CDR3 reads CASSRILQRRYQETQYF. CDR3 coding DNA: TGCGCCAGCAGCCGAATCTTGCAGCGGAGGTACCAAGAGACCCAGTACTTC.

This clonotype was seen ten or more times. This chain uses TRBV5-1 with TRBJ2-5; 11 nucleotides align to TRBD2. V shed 3 bases, J shed 2 bases, and the junction held 6 bases outside the gene matches. This CDR3 contains 16 residues. Germline CDR1 SGHRS, CDR2 YFSETQ. CDR3: CASSSPGLAVQETQYF. The CDR3 DNA reads TGCGCCAGCAGCTCCCCGGGACTAGCGGTTCAAGAGACCCAGTACTTC.

This clonotype was detected a few times. The chain couples TRBV28 to TRBJ2-7; D not resolved. Per germline, CDR1 MDHEN and CDR2 SYDVKM. V lost 3 bases to trimming and J lost 1 base, with 16 bases between them. The CDR3 totals 16 residues. CDR3 sequence reads: CASSFRPLGSSYEQYF. The DNA for the CDR3 is TGTGCCAGCAGTTTTAGGCCCCTGGGCAGTTCCTACGAGCAGTACTTC.

This clonotype was detected ten times or more. The rearrangement links TRBV20-1 to TRBJ2-5; TRBD1 aligns across 8 bases. Germline trimming cut 3 bases from V and 1 base from J; bases unmatched to any gene: 4. Germline V CDR1 and CDR2: DFQATT, SNEGSKA (reference sequence). The length of the CDR3 is 14 residues. This CDR3 reads CSASGTGAQETQYF. CDR3 nucleotide sequence: TGCAGTGCTAGTGGGACAGGTGCCCAAGAGACCCAGTACTTC.

The table lists this clonotype with many counts. The J gene is TRBJ2-5, the V gene TRBV12-3 or TRBV12-4; TRBD2 agrees at 8 bases. Losses at the gene ends were 6 bases for V and 2 bases for J; bases not matched to a gene: 2. The CDR3 has 13 amino acids. In DNA, the CDR3 is TGTGCCAGCAGCACGGGGGGGCAAGAGACCCAGTACTTC. This gives the protein CASSTGGQETQYF.

This clonotype was detected ten times or more. V and J are TRBV28 and TRBJ2-5; 8 bases agree with TRBD1. CDR1 and CDR2 from the germline V gene are MDHEN and SYDVKM. Unmatched junction bases numbered 9, after V lost 7 bases and J lost 5 bases. The CDR3 has 14 residues. CDR3 protein: CASTDSGGVETQYF. Written as DNA, the CDR3 is TGTGCCAGCACCGACTCAGGGGGCGTGGAGACCCAGTACTTC.

This clonotype was seen many times. V is TRBV11-2 and J is TRBJ2-7, with 10 bases fitting TRBD1. The CDR3 covers 13 residues. Germline CDR1 and CDR2: SGHAT and FQNNGV. V dropped 5 bases and J dropped 4; count of bases not matched to a gene: 2. CDR3 bases: TGTGCCAGCAGCCGACAGGGGGCGTACGAGCAGTACTTC. It is translated as CASSRQGAYEQYF.

This clonotype showed up many times. The J gene is TRBJ2-1, the V gene TRBV5-1; no clear D. The germline V and J ends were trimmed by 2 bases and 10 bases, with 10 bases remaining between them. CDR3 length: 12 residues. CDR1 and CDR2 from the germline V gene are SGHRS and YFSETQ. The CDR3, as DNA: TGCGCCAGCAGCTTAATATGGGAAGAGCAGTTCTTC. Translating gives CASSLIWEEQFF.

Ten or more counts support this clonotype. The genes are TRBV7-8 and TRBJ2-7; TRBD2 matches 7 bases. CDR1 SGHVS and CDR2 FQNEAQ come from the germline V gene. With V trimmed by 8 bases and J by 1 base, 8 bases remained unmatched. The CDR3 is 14 residues long. The CDR3 region is CASAHPSGSYEQYV. CDR3 nucleotides: TGTGCCAGCGCCCATCCTAGCGGTTCCTACGAGCAGTACGTC.

This clonotype showed up many times. This rearrangement joins TRBV27 to TRBJ2-1, with 7 bases fitting TRBD2. The V segment lost 6 bases and the J segment 0 bases; nucleotides outside the gene matches: 11. Per the germline V gene, CDR1 is MNHEY and CDR2 is SMNVEV (reference sequence). This CDR3 spans 17 amino acids. The DNA of the CDR3 is TGTGCCAGCAGCCTGACTAGCAGACACAGCTCCTACAATGAGCAGTTCTTC. Residues: CASSLTSRHSSYNEQFF.

This clonotype has a count of ten or more. The chain couples TRBV5-6 to TRBJ1-2; D gene uncertain. Trimming stripped 1 base from V and 14 bases from J, with 12 bases between. The CDR3 extends over 11 amino acids. CDR1 and CDR2 from the germline V gene are SGHDT and YYEEEE. The CDR3, as DNA: TGTGCCAGCAGCTTGAAGCACTCTTGGACCTTC. Translating gives CASSLKHSWTF.

This clonotype was seen ten or more times. CDR3 in DNA: TGTGCCAGCAGCCTAACTAGCGGGAGCTCCTACGAGCAGTACTTC. As protein: CASSLTSGSSYEQYF. The V call is TRBV12-3 or TRBV12-4, the J call TRBJ2-7; 11 bases fit TRBD2. J was trimmed by 0 bases and V by 6 bases; bases with no gene match: 4. The CDR3 is made up of 15 amino acids.

In its sample, this clonotype was seen many times. The chain combines TRBV20-1 with TRBJ2-7, with D possibly TRBD1 on 7 matching bases. CDR1 and CDR2 from the germline V gene are DFQATT and SNEGSKA (reference sequence). This CDR3 is built from 14 residues. With 2 bases removed from V and 3 bases from J, the gap between germline ends came to 14 bases. The CDR3 DNA follows: TGCAGTGCTAGACTACAGGGGAGGATCTACGAGCAGTACTTC. It is translated as CSARLQGRIYEQYF.

This clonotype was counted many times. The chain carries TRBV20-1 and TRBJ2-7; the D call may be TRBD1 or TRBD2 (5 bases each). Trimming stripped 0 bases from V and 7 bases from J, with 13 bases between. The CDR3 sequence is 13 residues long. In germline, CDR1 is DFQATT, CDR2 SNEGSKA (reference sequence). CDR3 sequence reads: CSARDLRGREQYF. In DNA, the CDR3 is TGCAGTGCTAGAGATCTGAGGGGCCGGGAGCAGTACTTC.

This clonotype was detected ten times or more. The V and J genes are TRBV20-1 and TRBJ2-2; 8 bases align to TRBD2. Germline assignment: CDR1 DFQATT and CDR2 SNEGSKA (reference sequence). Germline trimming cut 4 bases from V and 5 bases from J; bases unmatched to any gene: 3. The CDR3 has 13 residues. CDR3 coding DNA: TGCAGTGCTAAGCGGGGGATAACCGGGGAGCTGTTTTTT. Translation: CSAKRGITGELFF.

The table lists this clonotype with many counts. J is TRBJ2-2 and V is TRBV7-9, with D unclear. CDR1 is SEHNR and CDR2 is FQNEAQ in the germline V gene (reference sequence). V lost 5 bases and J 4 bases, leaving 14 bases between the germline ends. CDR3 length: 15 amino acids. In DNA, the CDR3 is TGTGCCAGCAGCGCTAAAAGGTCCCCCACCGGGGAGCTGTTTTTT. Translation gives CASSAKRSPTGELFF.

This clonotype was seen repeatedly, ten times or more. V is TRBV28 and J is TRBJ2-7; 7 bases match TRBD1. This CDR3 comprises 13 residues. V was clipped by 4 bases and J by 2 bases; unmatched bases: 2. Germline values: CDR1 MDHEN, CDR2 SYDVKM. The CDR3 DNA reads TGTGCCAGCAGTTACAGGGGCCCCTACGAGCAGTACTTC. Amino acid sequence: CASSYRGPYEQYF.

This clonotype was observed at least ten times. The genes are TRBV7-3 and TRBJ2-1, with 9 bases matching TRBD2. After removal of 5 bases from V and 4 bases from J, the junction contained 6 bases not matched to a gene. The CDR3 totals 15 residues. The germline CDR1 and CDR2 sequences are SGHTA and FQGTGA. CDR3 in DNA: TGTGCCAGCAGCCCCCAAGCGGGGGGTTACAATGAGCAGTTCTTC. The encoded protein is CASSPQAGGYNEQFF.

This clonotype was observed many times. The J gene is TRBJ2-1, the V gene TRBV19, with D possibly TRBD2 on 6 matching bases. The CDR3 is 18 amino acids. Germline V gene data show CDR1 as LNHDA and CDR2 as SQIVND (reference sequence). V was pared by 5 bases and J by 2 bases, with 22 bases between. CDR3 sequence: CASSPGRRGFLAYNEQFF. The DNA of the CDR3 is TGTGCCAGTAGTCCCGGACGGAGGGGATTTCTGGCCTACAATGAGCAGTTCTTC.